Below are 16 T cell receptor beta chains sequenced from a single sample in a study of blood T cells in healthy people across ages. A J-beta primer mix and a sample-barcoded 5' primer were used in a second PCR of about 7 to 12 cycles. Each CDR3 protein gets one entry after TCRdb re-called the 5' RACE reads with MiXCR. The data contain around 1,000,000 distinct CDR3 sequences, about two fifths of them singletons. The sample was blood. The receptors stem from a man aged 18 to 29 in good health.

In this sample, this clonotype turned up a few times. The rearrangement uses TRBV5-1 and TRBJ2-1; no reliable D call. Trimming cost V 0 bases and J 0 bases, with 10 bases left between them. Germline values: CDR1 SGHRS, CDR2 YFSETQ. The CDR3 runs to 16 residues. The CDR3 DNA is TGCGCCAGCAGCTTGGATCCCCAAAGCTCCTACAATGAGCAGTTCTTC. This translates into CASSLDPQSSYNEQFF.

The chain has TRBV10-3 and TRBJ1-5; weak D call: TRBD1 (5 bases). With 3 bases removed from V and 3 bases from J, the gap between germline ends came to 12 bases. The CDR3 extends over 15 amino acids. CDR1 and CDR2 (germline): ENHRY, SYGVKD. The CDR3 region has the DNA TGTGCCATCAGTGATTCCGTGACAGACAATCAGCCCCAGCATTTT. It codes for CAISDSVTDNQPQHF.

This chain links TRBV10-3 with TRBJ2-7, with 9 bases matching TRBD1. V was pared by 6 bases and J by 3 bases, with 9 bases of the junction left unmatched. Germline CDR1 and CDR2: ENHRY and SYGVKD. The CDR3 is made up of 15 amino acids. Here the CDR3 reads CAIRGAGTGLYEQYF. The CDR3 DNA reads as TGTGCCATCAGAGGGGCCGGGACAGGGCTCTACGAGCAGTACTTC.

The rearrangement joins TRBV6-2 or TRBV6-3 to TRBJ1-5; D unclear. V lost 5 bases and J 2 bases, leaving 13 bases between the germline ends. The germline CDR1 and CDR2 sequences are MNHEY and SVGEGT. The CDR3 is 15 residues long. The CDR3 DNA sequence: TGTGCCAGCAGTGGCCTACACGGGGGCAATCAGCCCCAGCATTTT. The encoded protein is CASSGLHGGNQPQHF.

The chain couples TRBV20-1 to TRBJ2-7; TRBD1 or TRBD2 may be the D gene (7 bases each). CDR3 length: 14 residues. CDR1 and CDR2 from the germline V gene are DFQATT and SNEGSKA (reference sequence). Trimming pared 4 bases from V and 7 bases from J, leaving 20 bases between. CDR3: CSATRGGRNNEQYF. CDR3 sequence (DNA): TGCAGTGCTACCAGGGGGGGCCGTAACAATGAGCAGTACTTC.

The table lists this clonotype with a few counts. The V gene is TRBV7-2, the J gene TRBJ2-1, with TRBD2 matching 8 bases. This CDR3 has 16 residues. V shed 2 bases, J shed 0 bases, and the junction held 3 bases outside the gene matches. Germline V CDR1 and CDR2: SGHTA, FQGNSA. This CDR3 is CASSLWSGGSYNEQFF. CDR3 sequence (DNA): TGTGCCAGCAGCTTATGGAGCGGGGGCTCCTACAATGAGCAGTTCTTC.

The CDR3, as DNA: TGTGCCAGCAGCTCCAGGGACAGGCAACCCCTCCACTTT. Translated, it gives CASSSRDRQPLHF. The chain couples TRBV6-1 to TRBJ1-6, with 8 nucleotides matching TRBD1. The germline V gene has CDR1 MNHNS and CDR2 SASEGT. V lost 6 bases to trimming and J lost 12 bases; unmatched junction nucleotides: 7. The CDR3 loop spans 13 amino acids.

The J gene is TRBJ2-6, the V gene TRBV3-1, with no clear D. Germline assignment: CDR1 LGHDT and CDR2 YNNKEL (reference sequence). V gave up 2 bases and J gave up 1 base, with 9 bases separating them. The CDR3 is 16 residues long. CDR3 nucleotide sequence: TGTGCCAGCAGCCAAACCCTACAATCTGGGGCCAACGTCCTGACTTTC. Translated: CASSQTLQSGANVLTF.

This chain links TRBV10-3 with TRBJ1-5; D remains ambiguous. The germline gives CDR1 ENHRY, CDR2 SYGVKD. V lost 0 bases to trimming and J lost 0 bases, with 9 bases between them. This CDR3 contains 16 residues. CDR3 sequence reads: CAISESGTNSNQPQHF. CDR3 DNA sequence: TGTGCCATCAGTGAGTCCGGCACCAATAGCAATCAGCCCCAGCATTTT.

The chain is built from TRBV20-1 and TRBJ1-1, with 7 bases identical to TRBD1. This CDR3 region has 14 residues. V shed 6 bases and J 5 bases; nucleotides not matched to a gene: 12. CDR1 is DFQATT and CDR2 is SNEGSKA in the germline V gene (reference sequence). The CDR3 bases are TGCAGTGCGGAAGAGACAGGGCGCTGGACTGAAGCTTTCTTT. This gives the protein CSAEETGRWTEAFF.

This clonotype was counted a few times. The V call is TRBV4-1, the J call TRBJ2-3; 14 bases are a match to TRBD2. CDR3 length equals 17 residues. The trim removed 3 bases at V and 6 bases at J, leaving 8 bases unmatched. The germline gives CDR1 MGHRA, CDR2 YSYEKL. In DNA, the CDR3 is TGCGCCAGCAGCCACGCGACTAGCGGGGGGGCTGGTGATACGCAGTATTTT. Encoded protein: CASSHATSGGAGDTQYF.

This chain links TRBV29-1 with TRBJ2-7; 7 bases line up with TRBD1. This CDR3 region has 13 residues. V shed 0 bases and J 5 bases; nucleotides not matched to a gene: 4. Germline V lookup: CDR1 SQVTM, CDR2 ANQGSEA. In nucleotides, the CDR3 is TGCAGCGTTGAAGATACAGGGGACCACGAGCAGTACTTC. This encodes CSVEDTGDHEQYF.

The rearrangement uses TRBV9 and TRBJ1-1; D is uncertain. This CDR3 spans 12 amino acids. CDR1 SGDLS and CDR2 YYNGEE come from the germline V gene. V was clipped by 3 bases and J by 11 bases, with 14 bases between them. The CDR3 nucleotides are TGTGCCAGCAGCGGAGGAGGTGGTAGGGCTTTCTTT. It yields the protein CASSGGGGRAFF.

The chain recombines TRBV11-2 with TRBJ1-1; D is undetermined. The V end was cut by 6 bases, the J end by 4 bases, with 12 bases between. This CDR3 is built from 13 residues. CDR1 is SGHAT, CDR2 FQNNGV, per germline. The CDR3 protein is CASRPAAGTEAFF. CDR3 nucleotide sequence: TGTGCCAGCAGACCTGCGGCGGGCACTGAAGCTTTCTTT.

V and J are TRBV12-3 or TRBV12-4 and TRBJ2-3; 10 nucleotides match TRBD1. The CDR3 loop spans 14 amino acids. The junction had 4 bases not matched to a gene; V was cut back by 6 bases and J by 4 bases. The CDR3: CASRETGGADTQYF. The CDR3 DNA follows: TGTGCCAGCAGGGAGACAGGGGGCGCAGATACGCAGTATTTT.

This clonotype was seen more than once but under ten times. The rearrangement joins TRBV7-2 to TRBJ2-2; D is possibly TRBD2 (6 bases). Germline assignment: CDR1 SGHTA and CDR2 FQGNSA. The CDR3 extends over 17 amino acids. V was pared by 5 bases and J by 5 bases, with 21 bases between. CDR3 loop: CASSRRTTRDWTGELFF. The CDR3 DNA reads as TGTGCCAGCAGCAGACGGACGACTAGAGATTGGACCGGGGAGCTGTTTTTT.